This TCR beta chain emerged from a study of CDR3 diversity in severe acne. TCRdb reanalysed the PCR reads using MiXCR and keeps one entry per CDR3 protein. The top ten clones hold over 9% of a sample with roughly 81,000 distinct CDR3 sequences, roughly half of them seen once. This CDR3 comprises 16 residues. V lost 8 bases and J lost 4; bases outside the gene matches: 8. In germline, CDR1 is MGHDK, CDR2 SYGVNS. This clonotype was detected only once. The sample was blood. This clonotype was sampled from a male donor in good health, serving as a control. The chain uses TRBV25-1 and TRBJ2-7, with 16 nucleotides matching TRBD2. CDR3 protein: CASSPGLAGGRYEQYF. Written as DNA, the CDR3 is TGTGCCAGCTCCCCGGGACTAGCGGGGGGGCGGTACGAGCAGTACTTC.